This TCR beta chain was found in a study of T-cell memory formation after mild COVID-19. Findings of the study overall: Day 15 to 85 contracting clones showed balanced CD4/CD8; day 15 to 37 expanders favored CD4+.

TCRdb re-derived calls from the 5' RACE reads in MiXCR, one entry per CDR3 protein. Of 150,000 to 200,000 distinct CDR3 sequences in the sample, approximately 18% are singletons; the top ten hold approximately 4%. The CDR3 is 15 amino acids. The V end lost 1 base, the J end lost 6 bases, and 15 bases lay between the germline ends. Per the germline V gene, CDR1 is PRHDT and CDR2 is FYEKMQ (reference sequence). On this clonotype itself: Its antigen is still unknown.

Source material: PBMCs or a T cell subset sorted from them (not recorded which). The rearrangement uses TRBV13 and TRBJ1-1; D ambiguous. This sequence was found in a young man who had mild COVID-19 (a few samples of this study predate the infection). Cell type and time point are not known. CDR3 nucleotides: TGTGCCAGCAGCTTAGATTTCCGGGGAGCCCCTGAAGCTTTCTTT. Its protein product is CASSLDFRGAPEAFF. Filled out from reference TRBV13 and TRBJ1-1, the complete variable domain reads AAGVIQSPRHLIKEKRETATLKCYPIPRHDTVYWYQQGPGQDPQFLISFYEKMQSDKGSIPDRFSAQQFSDYHSELNMSSLELGDSALYFCASSLDFRGAPEAFFGQGTRLTVV.